Included here is one T cell receptor beta chain sequence, with context. These data originate in a study of blood T cell repertoires in COVID-19. Background on the study: Donors in the United States, Italy and Spain gave samples during acute or convalescent COVID-19. PBMCs, B-cell-depleted T cells, or T cells were the source of the cDNA or gDNA that made up the material.

In the authors' methods: Reference gene primer amplification gave estimated nucleated cell counts. TCRdb keeps only in-frame clones here, not all; method: immunoSEQ multiplex PCR. V, J and clone size are those of that table, while D and trimming were read from the DNA. The sample has more than 55,000 clones; about 87% are singletons. Germline CDR1 is KGHDR and CDR2 is SFDVKD. The V gene lost 2 bases and the J gene lost 9 bases, with 16 bases spanning the gap. The CDR3 has 15 residues. This TCR was sampled from a man in his 60s with active or convalescent COVID-19. Material: peripheral blood. The chain carries TRBV24-1 and TRBJ2-1, with D possibly matching TRBD2 (6 bases). In DNA form, the CDR3 reads TGTGCCACCAGTGATTCTCGCGGGGCCTACGGTGAGCAGTTCTTC. It translates to CATSDSRGAYGEQFF.